The rows below give T cell receptor beta chains drawn from one sample of a study of CD8+CD57+ T cells in acquired aplastic anemia. In TCRdb, the reads were re-called with MiXCR into one record per CDR3 protein. This table holds about 110,000 distinct CDR3 sequences, 40% to 65% found once. The sequenced sample was sorted CD4+, CD8+, or CD8+CD57+ T cells (not recorded which) from PBMCs. These receptors were obtained from a human donor in good health, serving as a control. The CDR3 runs from the conserved cysteine through the conserved F or W. A D gene is named only where the DNA matches it firmly. Size is omitted from some rows. Given values are once, few, many or a class for expanded clones.

NA TRBJ2-3 NA TRBV24-1 TGTGCCACCAGTGCCCCGGGAGGCACAGATACGCAGTATTTT CATSAPGGTDTQYF
NA TRBJ2-5 NA TRBV25-1 TGTGCCAGCAGTGAATATCGGACACAAAAAGAGACCCAGTACTTC CASSEYRTQKETQYF
NA TRBJ2-7 NA TRBV2 TGTGCCAGCAGTGGGCGATTCGGGACAACCTACGAGCAGTACTTC CASSGRFGTTYEQYF
NA TRBJ1-1 NA TRBV15 TGTGCCACCAGCAGAGATGATTTTGTGGTAGCTTTCTTT CATSRDDFVVAFF
NA TRBJ2-7 NA TRBV7-8 TGTGCCAGCAGCTTAGCGAGTACAGCCCTGAACTACGAGCAGTACTTC CASSLASTALNYEQYF
NA TRBJ2-3 few TRBV15 TGTGCCACCAGCAGAGACCACTCTAATACGCAGTATTTT CATSRDHSNTQYF
TRBD1 TRBJ2-7 NA TRBV7-6 TGTGCCAGCAGCCACCGGGACAGGGTCGACGAGCAGTACTTC CASSHRDRVDEQYF
NA TRBJ2-7 many TRBV5-6 TGTGCCAGCAGCTTAGTTCAGTCCTACGAGCAGTACTTC CASSLVQSYEQYF
NA TRBJ1-4 NA TRBV20-1 TGCAGTGCCCCCGGGGGGCGTGAGGAACTGTTTTTT CSAPGGREELFF
NA TRBJ2-7 NA TRBV20-1 TGCAGTGCTAGGGACGGACCTTGGGAATCCGACGAGCAGTACTTC CSARDGPWESDEQYF
NA TRBJ1-1 many TRBV3-1 TGTGCCAGCGCGGGGTTTGGTACTGAAGCTTTCTTT CASAGFGTEAFF
NA TRBJ2-1 NA TRBV7-9 TGTGCCAGCAGCTTAGTAGGAGGGTGGGGGCAGTTCTTC CASSLVGGWGQFF
TRBD2 TRBJ2-7 NA TRBV10-3 TGTGCCATCAGGGTACTAGCGGGAGGTTTCAACGAGCAGTACTTC CAIRVLAGGFNEQYF
NA TRBJ2-7 many TRBV12-3/TRBV12-4 TGTGCCAGCAGTTTAAGTGCCCAGGACTACGAGCAGTACTTC CASSLSAQDYEQYF
NA TRBJ2-4 few TRBV30 TGTGCCTGGGTAACCAGGGATAGGGCCAAAAACATTCAGTACTTC CAWVTRDRAKNIQYF
NA TRBJ1-1 NA TRBV6-1 TGTGCCAGCAGTGTCCGGGGGTTCGGGGAAAAAACTGAAGCCTTCTTT CASSVRGFGEKTEAFF
NA TRBJ1-1 many TRBV2 TGTGCCAGCAGTAGGGCTCGGACTGAAGCTTTCTTT CASSRARTEAFF
NA TRBJ1-3 many TRBV4-1 TGCGCCAGCAGCCAAGATCGGGGGAGTGGAAACACCATATATTTT CASSQDRGSGNTIYF
NA TRBJ2-7 NA TRBV6-1 TGTGCCAGCAGTGAAGTGGAAGTCTCCGAGCAGTACTTC CASSEVEVSEQYF
NA TRBJ1-2 many TRBV6-2/TRBV6-3 TGTGCCAGCAGTTTGGGAGTATATGGCTACACCTTC CASSLGVYGYTF
TRBD1 TRBJ1-4 many TRBV14 TGTGCCAGCAGCCACCAGGACAGGGTGGAAAAACTGTTTTTT CASSHQDRVEKLFF
TRBD2 TRBJ2-5 many TRBV12-3/TRBV12-4 TGTGCCAGCAGCGGGACTAGCGGGGGGAAGGACCAAGAGACCCAGTACTTC CASSGTSGGKDQETQYF
NA TRBJ2-4 few TRBV24-1 TGTGCCACCAGTGACTGGACGGACGCCAAAAACATTCAGTACTTC CATSDWTDAKNIQYF
NA TRBJ1-6 NA TRBV4-1 TGCGCCAGCAGCCAAGGTCAGGGCAATTCACCCCTCCACTTT CASSQGQGNSPLHF
TRBD1 TRBJ1-1 many TRBV20-1 TGCAGTGCTAGAGATTGGGGCAGGGGGGCGATGAACACTGAAGCTTTCTTT CSARDWGRGAMNTEAFF
NA TRBJ2-1 many TRBV19 TGTGCCAGTAGGGGCGGGGACTTCATTTACAATGAGCAGTTCTTC CASRGGDFIYNEQFF
NA TRBJ2-3 many TRBV5-1 TGCGCCAGCAGCTTGCGAGCCTCAGATACGCAGTATTTT CASSLRASDTQYF
NA TRBJ2-7 NA TRBV6-5 TGTGCCAGCAGTTATGCCGGGGAAAACTACGAGCAGTACTTC CASSYAGENYEQYF
NA TRBJ2-7 once TRBV20-1 TGCAGTGCTAGAGATCCAAAAGGGGTGTACGAGCAGTACTTC CSARDPKGVYEQYF
NA TRBJ1-4 NA TRBV19 TGTGCCAGTATATTTGGTGAAAAACTGTTTTTT CASIFGEKLFF
NA TRBJ2-7 many TRBV5-6 TGTGCCAGCAGCTTGGCTAGCGCCGAGCAGTACTTC CASSLASAEQYF
NA TRBJ1-5 NA TRBV19 TGTGCCAGTAGTACCATACAGGGAAATCAGCCCCAGCATTTT CASSTIQGNQPQHF
TRBD2 TRBJ2-2 NA TRBV25-1 TGTGCCAGCAGTGGGTCAGCGGGGGGGCCTGGGGAGCTGTTTTTT CASSGSAGGPGELFF
NA TRBJ1-5 NA TRBV10-3 TGTGCCATCAGTGATCTTGGTGCGGATCAGCCCCAGCATTTT CAISDLGADQPQHF
NA TRBJ2-7 many TRBV6-5 TGTGCCAGCAGTTACTCGGACGGAGCCTACGAGCAGTACTTC CASSYSDGAYEQYF
NA TRBJ2-7 few TRBV10-2 TGCGCCAGCAGTGACGGAGGAATCTACGAGCAGTACTTC CASSDGGIYEQYF
TRBD1 TRBJ1-5 NA TRBV30 TGTGCCTGGAGCGCCGGGACAGGGGATCAGCCCCAGCATTTT CAWSAGTGDQPQHF
NA TRBJ2-1 NA TRBV4-1 TGCGCCAGCAGCCCCAGCGGGCCTGAGCAGTTCTTC CASSPSGPEQFF
TRBD2 TRBJ2-7 NA TRBV10-3 TGTGCCAGCGGGGGTACCTCCTACGAGCAGTACTTC CASGGTSYEQYF
NA TRBJ1-1 NA TRBV5-1 TGCGCCAGCAGCCCCCGTCCTATGAACACTGAAGCTTTCTTT CASSPRPMNTEAFF
TRBD1 TRBJ1-5 many TRBV5-4 TGTGCCAGCAGCTTGGGCAGCCGGGACAGGGTTTTGGTTCATCAGCCCCAGCATTTT CASSLGSRDRVLVHQPQHF
TRBD1 TRBJ1-1 NA TRBV10-1 TGCGCCAGCAGTGAGAAGCCGGGACAGGGGACTGAAGCTTTCTTT CASSEKPGQGTEAFF
NA TRBJ2-3 NA TRBV19 TGTGCCAGTATGGGTGTGGGCCGCGATCAGCCCCAGTATTTT CASMGVGRDQPQYF
TRBD1 TRBJ2-5 NA TRBV20-1 TGCAGTGCCCCCCGGACAGGGGTAGAAGAGACCCAGTACTTC CSAPRTGVEETQYF
NA TRBJ1-3 NA TRBV4-2 TGTGCCAGCAGCCAGGACATCTCTGGAAACACCATATATTTT CASSQDISGNTIYF
NA TRBJ1-2 NA TRBV10-3 TGTGCCACCAAACCAGCAGACGGCCAATTAGAAGTCAACTATGGCTACACCTTC CATKPADGQLEVNYGYTF
NA TRBJ1-1 many TRBV20-1 TGCAGTGCTAGGACCGGTCAGGGGTTTTTTGCTGAAGCTTTCTTT CSARTGQGFFAEAFF